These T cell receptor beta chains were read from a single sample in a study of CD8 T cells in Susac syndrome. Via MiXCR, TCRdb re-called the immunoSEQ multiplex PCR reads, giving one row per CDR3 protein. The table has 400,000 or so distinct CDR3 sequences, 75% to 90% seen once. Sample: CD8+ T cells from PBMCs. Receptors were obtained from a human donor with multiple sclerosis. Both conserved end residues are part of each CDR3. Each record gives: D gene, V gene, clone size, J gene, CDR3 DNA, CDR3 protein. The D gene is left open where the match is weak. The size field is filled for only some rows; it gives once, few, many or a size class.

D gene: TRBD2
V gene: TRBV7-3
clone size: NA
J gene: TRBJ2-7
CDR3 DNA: TGTGCCAGCAGCCTCGGACTAGCGGGAGAACACGAGCAGTACTTC
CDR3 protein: CASSLGLAGEHEQYF

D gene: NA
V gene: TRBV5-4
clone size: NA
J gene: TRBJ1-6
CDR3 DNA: TGTGCCAGCAGCTTGACAGACCTATATAATTCACCCCTCCACTTT
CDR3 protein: CASSLTDLYNSPLHF

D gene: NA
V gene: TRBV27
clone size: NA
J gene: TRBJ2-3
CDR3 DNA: TGTGCCAGCAGTTTATCCACTACCACAGATACGCAGTATTTT
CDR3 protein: CASSLSTTTDTQYF

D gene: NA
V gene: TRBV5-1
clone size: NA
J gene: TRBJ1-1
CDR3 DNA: TGCGCCAGCAGCTTCTATGGGGTGATGAACACTGAAGTTTTCTTT
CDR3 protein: CASSFYGVMNTEVFF

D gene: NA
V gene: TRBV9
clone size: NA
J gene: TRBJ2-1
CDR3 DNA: TGTGCCAGCAGCGTAGTCCCGGGGGGCCTCAATGAGCAGTTCTTC
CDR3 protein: CASSVVPGGLNEQFF

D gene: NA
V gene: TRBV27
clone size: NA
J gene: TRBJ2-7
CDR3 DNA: TGTGCCAGCAGTACGGAAGGAAGCGAGCAGTACTTC
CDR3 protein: CASSTEGSEQYF

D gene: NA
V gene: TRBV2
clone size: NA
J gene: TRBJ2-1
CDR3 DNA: TGTGCCAGCGAGGGGGGGCATGAGCAGTTCTTC
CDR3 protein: CASEGGHEQFF

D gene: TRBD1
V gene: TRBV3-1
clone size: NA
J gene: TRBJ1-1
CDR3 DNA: TGTGCCAGCAGCCAAGGCAACAGGGGGCAGTTTGAAGCTTTCTTT
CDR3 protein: CASSQGNRGQFEAFF

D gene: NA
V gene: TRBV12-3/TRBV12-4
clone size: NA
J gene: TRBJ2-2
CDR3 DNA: TGTGCCAGCACCCAAGGGGGGCTGAACACCGGGGAGCTGTTTTTT
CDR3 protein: CASTQGGLNTGELFF

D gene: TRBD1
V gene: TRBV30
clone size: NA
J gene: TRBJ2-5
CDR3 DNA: TGTGCCTGGAGCTCCGTAGGGACAGCTCAAGAGACCCAGTACTTC
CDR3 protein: CAWSSVGTAQETQYF

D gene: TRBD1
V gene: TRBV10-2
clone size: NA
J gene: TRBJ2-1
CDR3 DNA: TGCGCCAGCCTGGGGACAGTTCTCTACAATGAGCAGTTCTTC
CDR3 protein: CASLGTVLYNEQFF

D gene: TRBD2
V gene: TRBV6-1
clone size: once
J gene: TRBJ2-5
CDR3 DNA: TGTGCCAGCAGTCCCCCACTAGCGGGAGGGCCGGAGACCCAGTACTTC
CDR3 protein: CASSPPLAGGPETQYF

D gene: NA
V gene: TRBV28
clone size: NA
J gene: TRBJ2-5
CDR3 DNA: TGTGCCAGCAGTTTGGGGCAAGGAGGGGCAGAGACCCAGTACTTC
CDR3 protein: CASSLGQGGAETQYF

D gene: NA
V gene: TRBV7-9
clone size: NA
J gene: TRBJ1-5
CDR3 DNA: TGTGCCAGCAGCTTAGCGGGTGGGGCCGCCAATCAGCCCCAGCATTTT
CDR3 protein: CASSLAGGAANQPQHF

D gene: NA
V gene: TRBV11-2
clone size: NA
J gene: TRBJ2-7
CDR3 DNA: TGTGCCAGCAGCTTAGCCCTGGACGGGCCCTACGAGCAGTACTTC
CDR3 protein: CASSLALDGPYEQYF

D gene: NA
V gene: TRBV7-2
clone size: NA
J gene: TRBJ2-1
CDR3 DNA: TGTGCCAGCAGCTACATAGGAGATTACAATGAGCAGTTCTTC
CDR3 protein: CASSYIGDYNEQFF

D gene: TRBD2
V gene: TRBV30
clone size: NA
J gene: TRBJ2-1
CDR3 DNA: TGTGCCTGGAGTGGGCCCCTAGCGGGGGGGGGTCAGTTCTTC
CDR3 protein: CAWSGPLAGGGQFF

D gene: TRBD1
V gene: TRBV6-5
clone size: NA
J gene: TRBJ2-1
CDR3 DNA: TGTGCCAGCAGTTACCAGGGACAGGAGACCTACAATGAGCAGTTCTTC
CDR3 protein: CASSYQGQETYNEQFF

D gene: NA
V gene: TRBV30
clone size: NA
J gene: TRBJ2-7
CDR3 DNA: TGTGCCTGGAGTGGGCAGATAAGCTACGAGCAGTACTTC
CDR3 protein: CAWSGQISYEQYF

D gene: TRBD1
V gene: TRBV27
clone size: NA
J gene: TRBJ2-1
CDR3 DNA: TGTGCCAGCAGTAAGGACAGGGCAAACTACAATGAGCAGTTCTTC
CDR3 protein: CASSKDRANYNEQFF

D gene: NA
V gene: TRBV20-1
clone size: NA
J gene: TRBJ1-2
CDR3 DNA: TGCAGTGCAAGAACCGTTTTTGGCTACACCTTC
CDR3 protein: CSARTVFGYTF

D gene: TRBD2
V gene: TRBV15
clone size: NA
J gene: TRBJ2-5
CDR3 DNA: TGTGCCACCAGCACCCAGCCCCTAGCGGGAGGGCCAGAAGAGACCCAGTACTTC
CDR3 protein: CATSTQPLAGGPEETQYF

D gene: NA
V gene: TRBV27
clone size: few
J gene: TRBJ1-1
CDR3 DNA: TGTGCCAGCGGCCCGGGGACTGAAGCTTTCTTT
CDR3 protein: CASGPGTEAFF

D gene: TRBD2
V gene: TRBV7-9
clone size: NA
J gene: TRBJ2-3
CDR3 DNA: TGTGCCAGCAGCAGTAGCGGGAGGGCCTATGGCACAGATACGCAGTATTTT
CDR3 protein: CASSSSGRAYGTDTQYF

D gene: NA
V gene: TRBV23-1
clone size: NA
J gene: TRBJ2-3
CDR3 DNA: TGCGCCAGCAGTCCCTCGGGGACTTGGTACAGAGATACGCAGTATTTT
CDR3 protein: CASSPSGTWYRDTQYF

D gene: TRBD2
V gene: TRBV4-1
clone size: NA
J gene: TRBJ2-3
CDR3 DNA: TGCGCCAGCAGCCAAGTGGATACTAGCGGCACAGATACGCAGTATTTT
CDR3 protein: CASSQVDTSGTDTQYF

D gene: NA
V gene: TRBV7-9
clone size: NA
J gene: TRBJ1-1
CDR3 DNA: TGTGCCAGCAGCCAGGATTGGGACGGAAGCACAATGAACACTGAAGCTTTCTTT
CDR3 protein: CASSQDWDGSTMNTEAFF

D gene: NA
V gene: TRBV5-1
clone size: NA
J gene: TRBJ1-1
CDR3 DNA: TGCGCCAGCAGCTTGAATGACTGGCTCGGCATGAACACTGAAGCTTTCTTT
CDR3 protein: CASSLNDWLGMNTEAFF

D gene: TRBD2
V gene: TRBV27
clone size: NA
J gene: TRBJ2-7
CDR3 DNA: TGTGCCAGCAGTTTATCCCCGACTAGCGGGAGGTACGAGCAGTACTTC
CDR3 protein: CASSLSPTSGRYEQYF

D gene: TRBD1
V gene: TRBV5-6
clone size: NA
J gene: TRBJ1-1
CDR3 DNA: TGTGCCAGCAGCTTGGTTGGACAGGTGCTTCCCGACACTGAAGCTTTCTTT
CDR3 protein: CASSLVGQVLPDTEAFF

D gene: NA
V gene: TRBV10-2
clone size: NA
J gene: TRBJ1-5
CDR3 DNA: TGCGCCAGCAGTGTCTCCTCCGGGTTAAAAGGCAATCAGCCCCAGCATTTT
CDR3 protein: CASSVSSGLKGNQPQHF

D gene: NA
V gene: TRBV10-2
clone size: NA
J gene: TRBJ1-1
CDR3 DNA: TGCGCCAGCAGTGGCATTGTCCTCAACACTGAAGCTTTCTTT
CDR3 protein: CASSGIVLNTEAFF

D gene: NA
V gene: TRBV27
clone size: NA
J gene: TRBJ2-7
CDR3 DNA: TGTGCCAGCAGCCGTCTCGGGGCAGCCTCGTCCTACTACGAGCAGTACTTC
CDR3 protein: CASSRLGAASSYYEQYF

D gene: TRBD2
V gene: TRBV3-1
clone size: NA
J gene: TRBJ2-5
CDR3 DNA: TGTGCCAGCAGCCAAGATCGGACTAGCGGGCAAGAGACCCAGTACTTC
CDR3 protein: CASSQDRTSGQETQYF

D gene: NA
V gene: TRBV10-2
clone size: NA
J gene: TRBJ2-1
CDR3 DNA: TGCGCCAGCAGTCTTCAAGCTGAGCAGTTCTTC
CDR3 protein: CASSLQAEQFF

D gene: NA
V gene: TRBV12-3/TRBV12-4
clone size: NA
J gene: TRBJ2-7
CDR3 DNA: TGTGCCAGCAGCCTTTACGACGGGACCTACGAGCAGTACTTC
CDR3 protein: CASSLYDGTYEQYF

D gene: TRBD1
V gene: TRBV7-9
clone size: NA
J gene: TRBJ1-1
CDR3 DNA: TGTGCCAGCAGCCCCGTCCCGGGACAGTACTTGAACACTGAAGCTTTCTTT
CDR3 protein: CASSPVPGQYLNTEAFF

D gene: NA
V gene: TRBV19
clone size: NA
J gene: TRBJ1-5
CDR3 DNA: TGTGCCAGTAGTATAATCTTCCAGGTTTATAGCAATCAGCCCCAGCATTTT
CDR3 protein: CASSIIFQVYSNQPQHF

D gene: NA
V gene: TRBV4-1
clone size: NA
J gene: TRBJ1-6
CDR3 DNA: TGCGCCAGCAGCCTTCAAAGCTCCTATAATTCACCCCTCCACTTT
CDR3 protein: CASSLQSSYNSPLHF

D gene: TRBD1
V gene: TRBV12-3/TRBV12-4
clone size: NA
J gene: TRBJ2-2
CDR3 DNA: TGTGCCAGCAGCCCCGGGACAGGGGTGAACACCGGGGAGCTGTTTTTT
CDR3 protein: CASSPGTGVNTGELFF

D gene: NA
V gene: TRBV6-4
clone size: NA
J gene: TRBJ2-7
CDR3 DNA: TGTGCCAGCAGTGTCTCGGGGCCTTCCTACGAGCAGTACTTC
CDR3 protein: CASSVSGPSYEQYF

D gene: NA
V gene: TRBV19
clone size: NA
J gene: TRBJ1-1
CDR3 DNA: TGTGCCAGTAGTAATCCCTTGGGCCTGGAGGCTTTCTTT
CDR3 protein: CASSNPLGLEAFF

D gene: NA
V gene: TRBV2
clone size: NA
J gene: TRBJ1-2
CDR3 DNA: TGTGCCAGCAGTACAGAGAGCAGGGATGGCTACACCTTC
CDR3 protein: CASSTESRDGYTF

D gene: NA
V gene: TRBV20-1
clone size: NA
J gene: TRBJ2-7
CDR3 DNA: TGCAGTGCTAGAGATCAGTACTCCTACGAGCAGTACTTC
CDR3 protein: CSARDQYSYEQYF

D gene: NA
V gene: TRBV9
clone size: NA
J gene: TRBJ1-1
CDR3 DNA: TGTGCCAGCAGCGTAGCGGACGCGGGGAACACTGAAGCTTTCTTT
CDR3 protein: CASSVADAGNTEAFF

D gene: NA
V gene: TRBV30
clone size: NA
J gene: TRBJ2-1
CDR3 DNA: TGTGCCTGGATCCCTAGCGCTTACCCCAATGAGCAGTTCTTC
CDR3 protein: CAWIPSAYPNEQFF

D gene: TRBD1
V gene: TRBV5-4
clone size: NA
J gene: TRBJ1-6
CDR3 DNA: TGTGCCAGCAGTGGGGACGGGACAGCAAATTCACCCCTCCACTTT
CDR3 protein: CASSGDGTANSPLHF

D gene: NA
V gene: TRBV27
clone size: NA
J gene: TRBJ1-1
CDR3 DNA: TGTGCCAGCAGTTTATCGGCTTACGGGAACACTGAAGCTTTCTTT
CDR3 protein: CASSLSAYGNTEAFF

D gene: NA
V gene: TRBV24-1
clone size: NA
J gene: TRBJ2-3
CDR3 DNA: TGTGCCACCAGTGACCCCACTGCAGATACGCAGTATTTT
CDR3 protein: CATSDPTADTQYF

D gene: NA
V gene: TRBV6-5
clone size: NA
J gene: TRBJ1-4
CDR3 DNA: TGTGCCAGCAGCATGATTGCAGGTGGAGAAAAACTGTTTTTT
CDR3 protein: CASSMIAGGEKLFF

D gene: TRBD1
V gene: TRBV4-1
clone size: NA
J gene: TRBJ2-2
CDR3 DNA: TGCGCCAGCAGCCAGGCCGGGACAGGGAAGCCCGGGGAGCTGTTTTTT
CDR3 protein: CASSQAGTGKPGELFF

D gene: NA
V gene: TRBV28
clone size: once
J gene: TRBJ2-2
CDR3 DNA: TGTGCCAGCAGTCGCCCTTCCGGGGAGCTGTTTTTT
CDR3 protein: CASSRPSGELFF

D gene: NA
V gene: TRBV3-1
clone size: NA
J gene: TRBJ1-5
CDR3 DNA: TGTGCCAGCAGCCAAGGACGAGATAGCAATCAGCCCCAGCATTTT
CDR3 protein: CASSQGRDSNQPQHF